Listed here are 28 T cell receptor beta chains from one sample, sequenced in a study of response to subunit inactivated influenza vaccine. TCRdb recomputed calls from the RT-PCR reads with MiXCR, one row per CDR3 protein. The sample has roughly 700,000 distinct CDR3 sequences, approximately 14% seen once. The sequences come from PBMCs from blood, collected about 12 days after vaccination. These receptors were collected from a man between 50 and 59 years old who received an inactivated influenza vaccine.

This clonotype was counted only a few times. The V call is TRBV6-1, the J call TRBJ2-2; D is uncertain. V lost 5 bases and J 3 bases, leaving 13 bases between the germline ends. This CDR3 contains 15 residues. Germline V gene sequence: CDR1 MNHNS, CDR2 SASEGT. DNA of the CDR3: TGTGCCAGCAGTACGTGGGCACCAGACACCGGGGAGCTGTTTTTT. It is translated as CASSTWAPDTGELFF.

The chain combines TRBV20-1 with TRBJ2-3; 7 positions match TRBD2. The germline V gene has CDR1 DFQATT and CDR2 SNEGSKA (reference sequence). CDR3 length equals 15 residues. V lost 3 bases to trimming and J lost 4 bases; unmatched junction nucleotides: 10. CDR3 sequence (DNA): TGCAGTGCTAGCATTCAGGCGGGAGCCCCAGATACGCAGTATTTT. Translated, it gives CSASIQAGAPDTQYF.

The chain combines TRBV9 with TRBJ2-2, with 9 positions matching TRBD1. V shed 3 bases and J 2 bases; nucleotides not matched to a gene: 5. In germline, CDR1 is SGDLS, CDR2 YYNGEE. The CDR3 covers 16 residues. The CDR3 reads CASSGGGQGNTGELFF. DNA for the CDR3: TGTGCCAGCAGCGGTGGGGGACAGGGTAACACCGGGGAGCTGTTTTTT.

This clonotype was observed a handful of times. The chain joins TRBV5-1 to TRBJ1-3; D call uncertain. Germline CDR1 is SGHRS and CDR2 is YFSETQ. Trimming shortened V by 1 base and J by 0 bases, and 8 bases separated the two germline ends. CDR3 length: 15 amino acids. CDR3 nucleotide sequence: TGCGCCAGCAGCTTGCACGGCCCCTCTGGAAACACCATATATTTT. Translating it yields CASSLHGPSGNTIYF.

V is TRBV6-1 and J is TRBJ1-4; D uncertain. Looked up from germline, CDR1 is MNHNS and CDR2 is SASEGT. This CDR3 has 16 residues. Trimming pared 5 bases from V and 6 bases from J, leaving 19 bases between. The CDR3 bases are TGTGCCAGCAGTACAGAATTAGGATCACGGGATGAAAAACTGTTTTTT. It translates to CASSTELGSRDEKLFF.

This rearrangement joins TRBV6-1 to TRBJ2-5; 7 nucleotides line up with TRBD2. V dropped 5 bases and J dropped 1; count of bases not matched to a gene: 7. This CDR3 has 15 residues. Germline V gene data show CDR1 as MNHNS and CDR2 as SASEGT. DNA of the CDR3: TGTGCCAGCAGTAGATCCGGGGGGACCCAAGAGACCCAGTACTTC. Its protein product is CASSRSGGTQETQYF.

This clonotype was recorded a few times. This chain joins TRBV20-1 and TRBJ2-5; D uncertain. The CDR3 has 13 amino acids. Trimming took 1 base from V and 2 from J, leaving 8 bases between them. The germline V gene encodes CDR1 DFQATT and CDR2 SNEGSKA (reference sequence). DNA for the CDR3: TGCAGTGCTAGAGTCAGAGAGCAAGAGACCCAGTACTTC. This encodes CSARVREQETQYF.

CDR3 in DNA: TGTGCCAGCAGCTCTTTGGGAAGCACAGATACGCAGTATTTT. This encodes CASSSLGSTDTQYF. V gene TRBV5-6 combines with J gene TRBJ2-3; D is unclear. This CDR3 is 14 amino acids long. Germline V gene sequence: CDR1 SGHDT, CDR2 YYEEEE. The V and J ends lost 3 bases and 0 bases respectively, with 8 bases between them.

This clonotype showed up just a few times. The chain combines TRBV12-3 or TRBV12-4 with TRBJ2-3; D gene ambiguous. Trimming cost V 2 bases and J 5 bases, with 8 bases left between them. The length of the CDR3 is 13 residues. DNA for the CDR3: TGTGCCAGCAGTTTAATAGGGATAGATACGCAGTATTTT. Protein: CASSLIGIDTQYF.

A few counts support this clonotype. V and J are TRBV6-2 or TRBV6-3 and TRBJ2-1; 9 nucleotides agree with TRBD2. Unmatched junction bases numbered 10, after V lost 6 bases and J lost 7 bases. The germline V gene has CDR1 MNHEY and CDR2 SVGEGT. The CDR3 is 15 residues long. Here the CDR3 reads CASRGSGRSGNEQFF. The DNA for the CDR3 is TGTGCCAGCAGAGGTAGCGGGAGAAGTGGGAATGAGCAGTTCTTC.

This sequence joins TRBV9 and TRBJ2-3; 8 bases map to TRBD1. The CDR3 is 17 amino acids. Germline CDR1 reads SGDLS; CDR2 reads YYNGEE. Germline trimming cut 0 bases from V and 3 bases from J; bases unmatched to any gene: 9. This chain's CDR3 is CASSVALRGRGTDTQYF. CDR3 coding DNA: TGTGCCAGCAGCGTAGCCCTCAGGGGGCGCGGGACAGATACGCAGTATTTT.

The chain recombines TRBV7-8 with TRBJ2-1; D is unclear. Germline assignment: CDR1 SGHVS and CDR2 FQNEAQ. V dropped 2 bases and J dropped 1 base, with 9 bases sitting between them. The CDR3 has 15 amino acids. The CDR3 DNA follows: TGTGCCAGCAGCTTAATGACACGGTCCTACAATGAGCAGTTCTTC. This translates into CASSLMTRSYNEQFF. Full variable domain (remainder filled in from reference TRBV7-8 and TRBJ2-1): GAGVSQSPRYKVAKRGQDVALRCDPISGHVSLFWYQQALGQGPEFLTYFQNEAQLDKSGLPSDRFFAERPEGSVSTLKIQRTQQEDSAVYLCASSLMTRSYNEQFFGPGTRLTVL.

This rearrangement joins TRBV29-1 to TRBJ1-1; D ambiguous. The CDR3 is 12 amino acids. Trimming shortened V by 4 bases and J by 1 base, and 7 bases separated the two germline ends. The germline gives CDR1 SQVTM, CDR2 ANQGSEA. CDR3 protein: CSVVITNTEAFF. As DNA, the CDR3 is TGCAGCGTTGTTATTACGAACACTGAAGCTTTCTTT.

This clonotype has a count of ten or more. The chain couples TRBV5-1 to TRBJ2-5; D uncertain. Germline V gene data show CDR1 as SGHRS and CDR2 as YFSETQ. Trimming shortened V by 3 bases and J by 1 base, and 4 bases separated the two germline ends. The length of the CDR3 is 12 residues. CDR3 DNA sequence: TGCGCCAGCAGCTCACCCCAAGAGACCCAGTACTTC. This sequence encodes CASSSPQETQYF.

The genes are TRBV9 and TRBJ2-7, with D tentatively TRBD1 (6 bases). This CDR3 region has 14 residues. Germline values: CDR1 SGDLS, CDR2 YYNGEE. Trimming removed 0 bases at V and 2 bases at J, with 9 bases between. CDR3 sequence: CASSVAAGAYEQYF. DNA for the CDR3: TGTGCCAGCAGCGTAGCCGCAGGGGCCTACGAGCAGTACTTC.

The V gene is TRBV5-6, the J gene TRBJ1-6; 10 bases are a match to TRBD1. V lost 1 base and J lost 9; bases outside the gene matches: 7. The V gene's germline CDR1 is SGHDT and CDR2 YYEEEE. The CDR3 spans 16 residues. The CDR3 is CASSLIARDRGSPLHF. CDR3 coding DNA: TGTGCCAGCAGCTTGATTGCTCGGGACAGGGGTTCACCCCTCCACTTT.

This clonotype was detected a few times. The chain joins TRBV5-1 to TRBJ2-2; D unclear. Per the germline V gene, CDR1 is SGHRS and CDR2 is YFSETQ. This CDR3 spans 15 amino acids. The ends were cut back, 3 bases at V and 2 bases at J, with 11 bases in the middle. The CDR3 coding sequence is TGCGCCAGCAGCTCCTCCCGGGCCAACACCGGGGAGCTGTTTTTT. This translates into CASSSSRANTGELFF.

The chain couples TRBV5-1 to TRBJ1-2; D call uncertain. Trimming cost V 3 bases and J 0 bases, with 12 bases left between them. Germline lookup yields CDR1 SGHRS and CDR2 YFSETQ. The CDR3 totals 15 residues. CDR3 loop: CASSSFNKANYGYTF. As DNA, the CDR3 is TGCGCCAGCAGCTCGTTCAACAAAGCTAACTATGGCTACACCTTC.

This clonotype occurred a few times. This chain joins TRBV6-1 and TRBJ2-3; D not certain. CDR1 is MNHNS and CDR2 is SASEGT in the germline V gene. The V end was cut by 5 bases, the J end by 5 bases, with 17 bases between. The CDR3 loop spans 15 amino acids. This chain's CDR3 is CASSPRKGRKDTQYF. In DNA form, the CDR3 reads TGTGCCAGCAGTCCCCGTAAGGGTCGGAAAGATACGCAGTATTTT.

The chain employs TRBV6-2 or TRBV6-3 and TRBJ1-6; TRBD1 matches 7 bases. V lost 6 bases and J lost 14; bases outside the gene matches: 13. There are 14 residues in the CDR3. In germline, CDR1 is MNHEY, CDR2 SVGEGT. This chain's CDR3 is CASSPGQRLGSLHF. In nucleotides, the CDR3 is TGTGCCAGCAGCCCGGGACAGCGTCTTGGATCCCTCCACTTT.

A few counts support this clonotype. The rearrangement links TRBV6-5 to TRBJ2-5; a possible D gene is TRBD1 (8 bases). Looked up from germline, CDR1 is MNHEY and CDR2 is SVGAGI. CDR3 length: 15 amino acids. Trimming took off 1 base at V and 5 bases at J, with 14 bases between the two ends. This CDR3 reads CASSYYRGGWETQYF. The CDR3 DNA sequence: TGTGCCAGCAGTTACTACAGGGGGGGTTGGGAGACCCAGTACTTC.

This clonotype has only a few counts. The chain uses TRBV12-3 or TRBV12-4 and TRBJ2-3; D is possibly TRBD1 (7 bases). Trimming left V 3 bases short and J 7 bases short, with 17 bases between. CDR3 length: 15 amino acids. CDR3 sequence reads: CASSFTRAGGNTQYF. In DNA form, the CDR3 reads TGTGCCAGCAGTTTCACCCGGGCAGGGGGGAATACGCAGTATTTT.

This clonotype was detected a few times. The chain is built from TRBV29-1 and TRBJ2-7; tentatively, D is TRBD2 (5 bases). The germline V gene has CDR1 SQVTM and CDR2 ANQGSEA. Trimming removed 6 bases at V and 6 bases at J, with 15 bases between. The CDR3 extends over 12 amino acids. The CDR3 region has the DNA TGCAGCGTCAGTCCCCCCCGGGGCGAGCAGTACTTC. Translating it yields CSVSPPRGEQYF.

The chain couples TRBV5-1 to TRBJ2-2; 11 bases are a match to TRBD2. Germline CDR1 SGHRS, CDR2 YFSETQ. The V segment lost 4 bases and the J segment 1 base; nucleotides outside the gene matches: 3. The CDR3 is 16 residues long. The CDR3 nucleotides are TGCGCCAGCAGCAAGGGACTAGCGGAGAACACCGGGGAGCTGTTTTTT. Its protein is CASSKGLAENTGELFF.

The chain employs TRBV7-9 and TRBJ2-5; the D gene is possibly TRBD2 (5 bases). Deletions cut 5 bases from V and 5 bases from J, with 12 bases between. This CDR3 contains 13 residues. CDR1 and CDR2 from the germline V gene are SEHNR and FQNEAQ (reference sequence). The CDR3 DNA follows: TGTGCCAGCAGCCAGGAGGTGTCGGAGACCCAGTACTTC. Translation gives CASSQEVSETQYF.

This clonotype was counted a few times. The chain joins TRBV7-2 to TRBJ2-3, with D unclear. Germline CDR1 and CDR2: SGHTA and FQGNSA. The ends were cut back, 5 bases at V and 1 base at J, with 19 bases in the middle. This CDR3 has 17 amino acids. CDR3 nucleotides: TGTGCCAGCAGCCCATACGGGCAGGCCTCTGGCACAGATACGCAGTATTTT. Protein: CASSPYGQASGTDTQYF.

This clonotype showed up many times. The chain combines TRBV24-1 with TRBJ2-1; 11 bases fit TRBD2. Germline values: CDR1 KGHDR, CDR2 SFDVKD. There are 14 residues in the CDR3. After removal of 6 bases from V and 4 bases from J, the junction contained 1 base not matched to a gene. In DNA, the CDR3 is TGTGCCACCAGTACTAGCGGGGGATACAATGAGCAGTTCTTC. Protein: CATSTSGGYNEQFF.

The rearrangement joins TRBV20-1 to TRBJ2-3; 10 bases align to TRBD1. V dropped 3 bases and J dropped 4; count of bases not matched to a gene: 16. Germline loops: CDR1 DFQATT, CDR2 SNEGSKA (reference sequence). The CDR3 length is 18 residues. Here the CDR3 DNA reads TGCAGTGCTAGGATCCCCTTTGGGGACAGGGGAAGTGCAGATACGCAGTATTTT. Protein: CSARIPFGDRGSADTQYF.